These 29 T cell receptor beta chains share one sample of origin, sequenced in a study of blood T cell repertoires in COVID-19. Method: immunoSEQ multiplex PCR; TCRdb's copy keeps in-frame clones and lacks some. Altogether fewer than 60,000 clones are present, 70% to 85% being singletons, with the ten largest covering roughly 12%. The specimen sequenced was peripheral blood. The receptors here all came from a man of 80 years or more with COVID-19, enrolled during active disease.

The CDR3 sequence: CATRAGGVTGELFF. The CDR3 coding sequence is TGTGCCACCAGAGCAGGGGGCGTTACCGGGGAGCTGTTTTTT. The J gene is TRBJ2-2, the V gene TRBV24-1; 8 nucleotides line up with TRBD1. J was trimmed by 5 bases and V by 7 bases; bases with no gene match: 5. The germline CDR1 and CDR2 sequences are KGHDR and SFDVKD. This CDR3 spans 14 amino acids.

This clone was detected only once. This chain links TRBV5-6 with TRBJ1-1, with a weak D call TRBD1 (6 bases). V dropped 1 base and J dropped 5 bases, with 9 bases sitting between them. The CDR3 consists of 13 residues. The germline CDR1 and CDR2 sequences are SGHDT and YYEEEE. The CDR3 spells CASSLMRGTEAFF. The CDR3 DNA reads as TGTGCCAGCAGCTTGATGAGGGGGACTGAAGCTTTCTTT.

The V gene is TRBV2, the J gene TRBJ2-1, with D tentatively TRBD2 (6 bases). Germline loops: CDR1 SNHLY, CDR2 FYNNEI. The CDR3 sequence is 15 residues long. V lost 4 bases, J lost 5 bases, and 15 bases lay in between. The CDR3 here is CASSVEGGGDNEQFF. The CDR3 region has the DNA TGTGCCAGCAGTGTGGAGGGAGGAGGGGACAATGAGCAGTTCTTC.

The chain employs TRBV9 and TRBJ1-1, with D tentatively TRBD1 (5 bases). Germline V lookup: CDR1 SGDLS, CDR2 YYNGEE. Trimming stripped 3 bases from V and 4 bases from J, with 16 bases between. This CDR3 contains 15 residues. The CDR3 coding sequence is TGTGCCAGCAGCGAGGGATCGCAGGGTGCCACTGAAGCTTTCTTT. This codes for CASSEGSQGATEAFF.

V and J are TRBV27 and TRBJ1-6; 7 nucleotides match TRBD1. CDR1 and CDR2 (germline): MNHEY, SMNVEV (reference sequence). The CDR3 consists of 16 residues. V was pared by 8 bases and J by 7 bases, with 14 bases of the junction left unmatched. The CDR3 reads CASAYNPGQTNSPLHF. The CDR3 coding sequence is TGTGCCAGCGCCTACAACCCGGGACAGACGAATTCACCCCTCCACTTT.

In its sample, this clone was seen once. The chain carries TRBV12-3 or TRBV12-4 and TRBJ1-5; a possible D gene is TRBD1 (5 bases). Trimming took 5 bases from V and 13 from J, leaving 15 bases between them. The CDR3 sequence is 12 residues long. In nucleotides, the CDR3 is TGTGCCAGCAGTGAAGGGGCCCGCAGTCAGCATTTT. Its protein is CASSEGARSQHF.

The V and J genes are TRBV6-2 or TRBV6-3 and TRBJ2-3, with 7 bases that match TRBD2. CDR1 is MNHEY, CDR2 SVGEGT, per germline. After removal of 6 bases from V and 2 bases from J, the junction contained 11 bases not matched to a gene. The CDR3 sequence is 16 residues long. CDR3 coding DNA: TGTGCCAGCAGCCTTCGAACCGGGGGGATCACAGATACGCAGTATTTT. It codes for CASSLRTGGITDTQYF.

This sequence joins TRBV19 and TRBJ1-1; D uncertain. CDR3 length: 13 amino acids. Deletions cut 6 bases from V and 0 bases from J, with 8 bases between. Germline V lookup: CDR1 LNHDA, CDR2 SQIVND (reference sequence). The DNA for the CDR3 is TGTGCCAGTAGCGAGAAAGTGAACACTGAAGCTTTCTTT. This encodes CASSEKVNTEAFF.

V and J are TRBV3-1 (or the pseudogene TRBV3-2) and TRBJ1-2, with TRBD1 identical over 8 bases. Per the germline V gene, CDR1 is LGHDT and CDR2 is YNNKEL (reference sequence). The CDR3 is made up of 13 amino acids. V lost 3 bases to trimming and J lost 7 bases; unmatched junction nucleotides: 4. The CDR3 DNA reads TGTGCCAGCAGCCAGGACAGGGTGCCTGGCTACACCTTC. Translated: CASSQDRVPGYTF.

This clone is termed medium-sized. V gene TRBV9 combines with J gene TRBJ1-4, with a weak D call TRBD1 (6 bases). The germline CDR1 and CDR2 sequences are SGDLS and YYNGEE. V was cut by 4 bases and J by 13 bases, with 14 bases left in between. The CDR3 loop spans 12 amino acids. CDR3 loop: CASSLTGKVLFF. CDR3 in DNA: TGTGCCAGCAGCCTAACAGGGAAGGTACTGTTTTTT.

The chain uses TRBV6-5 and TRBJ1-6; tentative D call: TRBD1 (5 bases). V lost 4 bases to trimming and J lost 6 bases, with 13 bases between them. Germline values: CDR1 MNHEY, CDR2 SVGAGI. CDR3 length equals 15 residues. The CDR3 bases are TGTGCCAGCAGTTGGGGTCAAGGGGCTAATTCACCCCTCCACTTT. The encoded protein is CASSWGQGANSPLHF.

The chain recombines TRBV5-1 with TRBJ2-5; 15 nucleotides agree with TRBD2. The ends lost 0 bases at V and 3 bases at J; junction bases unmatched: 3. Germline V CDR1 and CDR2: SGHRS, YFSETQ. This CDR3 contains 17 residues. CDR3 loop: CASSLEGLAGGEETQYF. The CDR3 DNA reads TGCGCCAGCAGCTTGGAGGGACTAGCGGGGGGCGAAGAGACCCAGTACTTC.

At least ten counts were recorded for this clone. As DNA, the CDR3 is TGTGCCAGCAGCGCGTGGACAGGGAACACCGGGGAGCTGTTTTTT. Protein sequence: CASSAWTGNTGELFF. The V gene is TRBV11-3, the J gene TRBJ2-2; 7 bases line up with TRBD1. The CDR3 consists of 15 residues. Germline V gene lookup returns CDR1 SGHNT and CDR2 YENEEA. V lost 5 bases, J lost 1 base, and 4 bases stayed unmatched.

The DNA of the CDR3 is TGTGCCAGCAGCTGGGCCAGGGGGAACACCGGGGAGCTGTTTTTT. Translation: CASSWARGNTGELFF. The chain combines TRBV7-9 with TRBJ2-2; D possibly corresponds to TRBD1 (6 bases). Germline CDR1 reads SEHNR; CDR2 reads FQNEAQ (reference sequence). The CDR3 runs to 15 residues. V was clipped by 4 bases and J by 1 base, with 10 bases between them.

The rearrangement uses TRBV9 and TRBJ2-1; TRBD2 aligns across 11 bases. Germline CDR1 and CDR2: SGDLS and YYNGEE. CDR3 length: 17 residues. V gave up 0 bases and J gave up 4 bases; unmatched junction bases: 6. CDR3 nucleotides: TGTGCCAGCAGCGTAGGGTTAGCGGGGGGGATATACAATGAGCAGTTCTTC. It is translated as CASSVGLAGGIYNEQFF.

Written as DNA, the CDR3 is TGTGCCAGCACCCGGGCCGGGACAAAGAACACCGGGGAGCTGTTTTTT. Translating gives CASTRAGTKNTGELFF. The gene calls are TRBV2 and TRBJ2-2; D may be TRBD1 (6 bases). CDR1 SNHLY and CDR2 FYNNEI come from the germline V gene. V was shortened by 7 bases and J by 1 base, with 16 bases between the two germline ends. The CDR3 consists of 16 residues.

The chain combines TRBV28 with TRBJ2-2, with TRBD1 matching 8 bases. The CDR3 contains 16 residues. Germline V lookup: CDR1 MDHEN, CDR2 SYDVKM. V shed 6 bases and J 1 base; nucleotides not matched to a gene: 7. In nucleotides, the CDR3 is TGTGCCAGCAGCTCCCCCGGGACAGGGAACACCGGGGAGCTGTTTTTT. This gives the protein CASSSPGTGNTGELFF.

V and J are TRBV3-1 (or the pseudogene TRBV3-2) and TRBJ2-5; 11 bases agree with TRBD1. Trimming took 4 bases from V and 2 from J; bases not matched to a gene: 6. This CDR3 has 16 amino acids. Germline lookup yields CDR1 LGHDT and CDR2 YNNKEL (reference sequence). The DNA for the CDR3 is TGTGCCAGCAGCCCGGGGACAGGGGGGACTCAAGAGACCCAGTACTTC. Translation: CASSPGTGGTQETQYF.

The genes are TRBV5-5 and TRBJ2-7; D may be TRBD1 (5 bases). The ends were cut back, 3 bases at V and 4 bases at J, with 11 bases in the middle. Germline CDR1 reads SGHKS; CDR2 reads YYEKEE (reference sequence). This CDR3 comprises 13 residues. DNA of the CDR3: TGTGCCAGCAGCTGGACCCCAGGGTACGAGCAGTACGTC. The encoded protein is CASSWTPGYEQYV.

This clone was seen ten or more times. The genes are TRBV7-9 and TRBJ2-7, with 10 bases fitting TRBD2. The V segment lost 5 bases and the J segment 2 bases; nucleotides outside the gene matches: 6. Germline CDR1 reads SEHNR; CDR2 reads FQNEAQ (reference sequence). This CDR3 contains 15 residues. The CDR3 reads CASSHGLAEPYEQYV. The CDR3, as DNA: TGTGCCAGCAGCCATGGACTAGCGGAACCCTACGAGCAGTACGTC.

This clone has only one observation. The chain has TRBV18 and TRBJ1-1; TRBD1 might be the D (6 bases). Germline loops: CDR1 KGHSH, CDR2 LQKENI. V was shortened by 4 bases and J by 1 base, with 13 bases between the two germline ends. The CDR3 runs 15 residues. The CDR3 loop is CASSQLNRENTEAFF. The CDR3 DNA reads as TGTGCCAGCTCACAGTTAAACAGGGAGAACACTGAAGCTTTCTTT. Using reference TRBV18 and TRBJ1-1 for the parts outside the CDR3, the full variable domain is NAGVMQNPRHLVRRRGQEARLRCSPMKGHSHVYWYRQLPEEGLKFMVYLQKENIIDESGMPKERFSAEFPKEGPSILRIQQVVRGDSAAYFCASSQLNRENTEAFFGQGTRLTVV.

This clone was seen only a few times. The gene calls are TRBV7-9 and TRBJ1-1, with TRBD1 matching over 8 bases. Germline V gives CDR1 SEHNR, CDR2 FQNEAQ (reference sequence). This CDR3 has 14 amino acids. With V trimmed by 5 bases and J by 8 bases, 10 bases remained unmatched. The CDR3 bases are TGTGCCAGCAGCACCGGACAGGGTTTTGACGAAGCTTTCTTT. The encoded protein is CASSTGQGFDEAFF. Based on the CDR3 plus reference TRBV7-9 and TRBJ1-1, the full variable domain is DTGVSQNPRHKITKRGQNVTFRCDPISEHNRLYWYRQTLGQGPEFLTYFQNEAQLEKSRLLSDRFSAERPKGSFSTLEIQRTEQGDSAMYLCASSTGQGFDEAFFGQGTRLTVV.

The V call is TRBV5-4, the J call TRBJ1-1; a possible D gene is TRBD1 (5 bases). Trimming took 4 bases from V and 1 from J, leaving 8 bases between them. Germline CDR1 and CDR2: SGHNT and YYREEE (reference sequence). The CDR3 totals 13 residues. The CDR3 DNA reads TGTGCCAGCAGCGTTGACAGGAACACTGAAGCTTTCTTT. Translating it yields CASSVDRNTEAFF.

CDR3 bases: TGTGCCAGCAGCTTATCTAGGCCCTACGAGCAGTACGTC. Protein sequence: CASSLSRPYEQYV. The chain employs TRBV7-2 and TRBJ2-7; D is uncertain. Germline CDR1 SGHTA, CDR2 FQGNSA. The CDR3 loop spans 13 amino acids. Trimming pared 2 bases from V and 2 bases from J, leaving 7 bases between.

The chain couples TRBV6-5 to TRBJ2-7; 7 nucleotides agree with TRBD2. The J segment lost 0 bases and the V segment lost 6 bases, leaving 2 bases of the junction unmatched. CDR1 is MNHEY, CDR2 SVGAGI, per germline. This CDR3 has 13 amino acids. The CDR3 loop is CASRRDYSYEQYF. The CDR3 coding sequence is TGTGCCAGCAGAAGGGACTACTCCTACGAGCAGTACTTC.

The J gene is TRBJ1-2, the V gene TRBV11-1; maybe TRBD1 (6 bases). This CDR3 has 12 residues. Trimming cost V 5 bases and J 8 bases, with 12 bases left between them. Per germline, CDR1 SGHAT and CDR2 FQDESV (reference sequence). The CDR3 nucleotides read TGTGCCAGCAGCCTAGAGGGGGTCGGCTACACCTTC. This encodes CASSLEGVGYTF.

Here the CDR3 DNA reads TGTGCCAGCAGCGGAATCCCCGGAGGCGACAGGGCCGGGGAGCTGTTTTTT. Translation gives CASSGIPGGDRAGELFF. The chain combines TRBV11-2 with TRBJ2-2, with 7 bases matching TRBD1. Per germline, CDR1 SGHAT and CDR2 FQNNGV. The V and J ends lost 5 bases and 6 bases, in that order; junction bases with no gene match: 15. This CDR3 spans 17 amino acids.

The chain has TRBV19 and TRBJ2-1, with 11 bases matching TRBD2. Germline V lookup: CDR1 LNHDA, CDR2 SQIVND (reference sequence). The CDR3 runs to 17 residues. V lost 5 bases and J lost 0; bases outside the gene matches: 6. Here the CDR3 reads CASSHGTSGFSYNEQFF. Written as DNA, the CDR3 is TGTGCCAGTAGTCACGGGACTAGCGGATTCTCCTACAATGAGCAGTTCTTC.

V usage is TRBV25-1 and J usage is TRBJ1-2; weak D call: TRBD1 (5 bases). V was trimmed by 7 bases and J by 9 bases, leaving 18 bases between them. The CDR3 contains 13 residues. Germline CDR1 reads MGHDK; CDR2 reads SYGVNS. The CDR3 DNA follows: TGTGCCAGCAACCGTGGGCAGGGTTATAGCTACACCTTC. Translated, it gives CASNRGQGYSYTF.